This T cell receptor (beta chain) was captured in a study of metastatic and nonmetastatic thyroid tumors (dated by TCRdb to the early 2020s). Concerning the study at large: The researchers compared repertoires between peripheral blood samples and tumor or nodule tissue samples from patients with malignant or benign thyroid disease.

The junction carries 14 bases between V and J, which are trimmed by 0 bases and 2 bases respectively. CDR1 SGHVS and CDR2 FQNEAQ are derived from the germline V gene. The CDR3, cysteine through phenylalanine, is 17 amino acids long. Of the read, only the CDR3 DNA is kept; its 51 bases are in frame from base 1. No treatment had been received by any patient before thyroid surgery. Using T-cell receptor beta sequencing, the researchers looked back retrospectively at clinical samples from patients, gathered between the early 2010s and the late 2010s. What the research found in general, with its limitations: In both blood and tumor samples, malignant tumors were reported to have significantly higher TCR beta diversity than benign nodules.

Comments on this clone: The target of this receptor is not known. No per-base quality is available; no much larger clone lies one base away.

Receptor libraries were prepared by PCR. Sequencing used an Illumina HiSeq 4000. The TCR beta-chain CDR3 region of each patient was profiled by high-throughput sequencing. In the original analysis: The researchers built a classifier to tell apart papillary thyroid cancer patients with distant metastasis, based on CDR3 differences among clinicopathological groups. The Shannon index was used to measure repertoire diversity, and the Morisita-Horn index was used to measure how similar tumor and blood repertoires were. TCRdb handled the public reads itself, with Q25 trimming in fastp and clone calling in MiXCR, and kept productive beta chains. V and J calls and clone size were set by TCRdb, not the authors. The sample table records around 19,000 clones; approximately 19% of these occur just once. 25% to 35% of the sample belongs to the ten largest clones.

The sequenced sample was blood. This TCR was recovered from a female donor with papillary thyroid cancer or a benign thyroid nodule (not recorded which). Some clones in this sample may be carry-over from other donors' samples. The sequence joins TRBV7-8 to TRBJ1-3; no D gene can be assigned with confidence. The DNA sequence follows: TGTGCCAGCAGCTTAGCCCCCCCCGTTCTCACTGGAAACACCATATATTTT. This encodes CASSLAPPVLTGNTIYF. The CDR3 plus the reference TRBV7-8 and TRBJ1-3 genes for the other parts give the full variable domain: GAGVSQSPRYKVAKRGQDVALRCDPISGHVSLFWYQQALGQGPEFLTYFQNEAQLDKSGLPSDRFFAERPEGSVSTLKIQRTQQEDSAVYLCASSLAPPVLTGNTIYFGEGSWLTVV.